This T cell receptor (beta chain) was recorded in a study of radiation and T cells in renal cell carcinoma. Findings of the study overall: Without pretreatment biopsies, baseline tumor clonotype presence was undetermined. From baseline, blood top tumor clonotypes peaked at 2 weeks post-radiation.

V lost 4 bases and J lost 7, with 19 bases in between. In germline, CDR1 is LNHDA, CDR2 SQIVND (reference sequence). The CDR3 covers 15 residues. TCRdb's copy holds only in-frame clones and misses some; the assay was immunoSEQ multiplex PCR. The sample lists 100,000 to 150,000 clones; around 82% were seen once. Time point specified: blood 2 weeks post-SBRT. As for treatment: 15 Gy SBRT to primary tumor, nephrectomy 4 weeks later. Blood was sampled at baseline, 2 weeks and 4 weeks after SBRT. Comments on this clone: Its antigen is not identified.

The source was blood, collected from a patient whose treatment included radiotherapy and nephrectomy. This TCR was sampled from a man aged 50 to 59 with renal cell carcinoma. The chain uses TRBV19 and TRBJ2-5; D perhaps matches TRBD1 (6 bases). CDR3 in amino acids: CASSTKQRTAGTQYF. The CDR3, as DNA: TGTGCCAGTAGTACTAAACAAAGGACAGCCGGGACCCAGTACTTC.